This T cell receptor beta chain was profiled in a study of blood T cell repertoires in COVID-19. Across the study: Italy, Spain and the United States were the sources of the convalescent and acute COVID-19 samples. T cells, B-cell-depleted T cells, or PBMCs supplied cDNA or gDNA.

The germline gives CDR1 SGHNT, CDR2 YENEEA. The CDR3 loop spans 14 amino acids. Losses at the gene ends were 5 bases for V and 4 bases for J; bases not matched to a gene: 4. As handled by the study authors: Researchers report that nucleated cell counts were estimated from reference gene primer amplification. Produced via immunoSEQ multiplex PCR; TCRdb's table is partial and in-frame only. That table furnishes V, J and clone size, whereas the DNA furnished D and trimming. This sample has under 200,000 clones, with 79% found just once. Sample: peripheral blood. The source is a man aged 60 to 69 with active or convalescent COVID-19. The chain uses TRBV11-3 and TRBJ2-2; 7 nucleotides agree with TRBD2. The CDR3 here is CASSHPGGTGELFF. CDR3 in DNA: TGTGCCAGCAGCCATCCGGGGGGCACCGGGGAGCTGTTTTTT.